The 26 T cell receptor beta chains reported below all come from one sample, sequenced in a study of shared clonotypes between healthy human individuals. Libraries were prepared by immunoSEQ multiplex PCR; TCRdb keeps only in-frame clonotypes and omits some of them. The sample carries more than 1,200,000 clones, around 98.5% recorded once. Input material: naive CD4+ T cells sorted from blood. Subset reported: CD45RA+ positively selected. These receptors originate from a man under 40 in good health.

The CDR3 sequence is CASKGTASYEQYF. The CDR3 DNA follows: TGTGCCAGCAAAGGGACAGCCTCCTACGAGCAGTACTTC. V is TRBV6-1 and J is TRBJ2-7; 7 bases align to TRBD1. CDR3 length: 13 amino acids. Germline V CDR1 and CDR2: MNHNS, SASEGT. V lost 7 bases and J lost 0; bases outside the gene matches: 3.

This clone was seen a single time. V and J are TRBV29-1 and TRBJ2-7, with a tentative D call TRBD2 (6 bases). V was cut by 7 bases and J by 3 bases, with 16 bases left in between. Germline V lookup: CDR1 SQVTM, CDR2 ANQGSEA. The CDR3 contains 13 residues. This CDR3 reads CSGAAGPFYEQYF. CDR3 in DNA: TGCAGCGGGGCCGCGGGGCCCTTCTACGAGCAGTACTTC.

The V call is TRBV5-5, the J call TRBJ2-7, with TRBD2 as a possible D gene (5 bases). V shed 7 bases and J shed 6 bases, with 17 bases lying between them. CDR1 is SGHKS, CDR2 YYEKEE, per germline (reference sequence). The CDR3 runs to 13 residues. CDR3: CASHGLAASEQYF. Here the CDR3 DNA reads TGTGCCAGCCACGGGCTAGCTGCGAGCGAGCAGTACTTC.

CDR3: CASRTGFLDTQYF. CDR3 coding DNA: TGTGCCAGTAGAACAGGGTTTTTAGATACGCAGTATTTT. J is TRBJ2-3 and V is TRBV19; possible D gene TRBD1, 6 bases. Trimming cost V 6 bases and J 5 bases, with 12 bases left between them. CDR1 is LNHDA and CDR2 is SQIVND in the germline V gene (reference sequence). This CDR3 contains 13 residues.

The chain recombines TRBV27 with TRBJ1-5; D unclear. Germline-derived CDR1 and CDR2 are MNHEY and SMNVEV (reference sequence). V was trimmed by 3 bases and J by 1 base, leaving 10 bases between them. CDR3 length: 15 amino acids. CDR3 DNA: TGTGCCAGCAGTTTGGGCCTACGGAGCAATCAGCCCCAGCATTTT. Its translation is CASSLGLRSNQPQHF.

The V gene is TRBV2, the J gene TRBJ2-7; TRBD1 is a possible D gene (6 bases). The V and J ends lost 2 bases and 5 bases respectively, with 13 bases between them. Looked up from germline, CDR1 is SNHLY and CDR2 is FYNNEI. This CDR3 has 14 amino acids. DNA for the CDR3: TGTGCCAGCAGTGAACAAGGGACATTAGACGAGCAGTACTTC. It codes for CASSEQGTLDEQYF.

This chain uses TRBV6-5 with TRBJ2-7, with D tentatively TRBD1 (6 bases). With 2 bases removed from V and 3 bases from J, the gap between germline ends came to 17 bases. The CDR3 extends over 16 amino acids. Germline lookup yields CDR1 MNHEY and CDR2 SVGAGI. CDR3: CASSYADRPKDYEQYF. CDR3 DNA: TGTGCCAGCAGTTACGCGGACAGACCCAAAGACTACGAGCAGTACTTC.

DNA for the CDR3: TGTGCCATCAGTGAGAATGGTGAGTGGAGTGCTTTCTTT. Translating it yields CAISENGEWSAFF. The V gene is TRBV10-3, the J gene TRBJ1-1; D gene uncertain. V dropped 2 bases and J dropped 11 bases, with 15 bases sitting between them. CDR3 size: 13 residues. Germline V lookup: CDR1 ENHRY, CDR2 SYGVKD.

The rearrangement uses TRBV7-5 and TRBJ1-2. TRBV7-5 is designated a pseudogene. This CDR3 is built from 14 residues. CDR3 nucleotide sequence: TGTGTCAGAAGCGCCCGGTGGTTCTACTATGGCTACACCTTC. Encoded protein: CVRSARWFYYGYTF.

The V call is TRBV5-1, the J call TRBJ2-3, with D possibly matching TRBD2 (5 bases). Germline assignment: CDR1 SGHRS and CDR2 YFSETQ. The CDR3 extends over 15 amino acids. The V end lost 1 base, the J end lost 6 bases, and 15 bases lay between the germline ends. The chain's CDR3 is CASSLSASPTDTQYF. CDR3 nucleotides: TGCGCCAGCAGCTTGTCGGCTAGCCCCACGGATACGCAGTATTTT.

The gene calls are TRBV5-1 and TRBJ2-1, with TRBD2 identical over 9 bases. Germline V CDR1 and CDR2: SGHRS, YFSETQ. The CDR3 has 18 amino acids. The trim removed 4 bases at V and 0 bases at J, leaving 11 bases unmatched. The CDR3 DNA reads TGCGCCAGCAGCCCGGAGGGTGGCGGGAGGGGCTCCTACAATGAGCAGTTCTTC. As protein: CASSPEGGGRGSYNEQFF.

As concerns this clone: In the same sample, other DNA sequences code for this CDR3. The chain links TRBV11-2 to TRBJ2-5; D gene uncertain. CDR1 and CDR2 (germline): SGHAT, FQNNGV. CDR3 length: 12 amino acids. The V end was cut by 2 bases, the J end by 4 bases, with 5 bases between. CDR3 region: CASSLSGETQYF. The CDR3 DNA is TGTGCCAGCAGCTTATCCGGAGAGACCCAGTACTTC.

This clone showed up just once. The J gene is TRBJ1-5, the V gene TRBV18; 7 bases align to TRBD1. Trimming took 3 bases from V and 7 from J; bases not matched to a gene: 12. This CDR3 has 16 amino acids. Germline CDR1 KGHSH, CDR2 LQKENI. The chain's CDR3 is CASSPTGDRGQQPQHF. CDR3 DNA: TGTGCCAGCTCACCGACGGGTGACCGGGGACAGCAGCCCCAGCATTTT.

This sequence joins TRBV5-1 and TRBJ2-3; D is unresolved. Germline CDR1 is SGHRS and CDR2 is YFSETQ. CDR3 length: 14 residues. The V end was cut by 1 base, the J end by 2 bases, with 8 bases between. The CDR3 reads CASSLKGVTDTQYF. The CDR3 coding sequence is TGCGCCAGCAGCTTGAAGGGTGTCACAGATACGCAGTATTTT.

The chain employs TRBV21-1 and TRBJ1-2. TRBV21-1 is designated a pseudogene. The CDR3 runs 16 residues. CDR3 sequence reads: CASSKRRVGTNYGYTF. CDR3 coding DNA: TGTGCCAGCAGCAAACGGAGGGTCGGGACTAACTATGGCTACACCTTC.

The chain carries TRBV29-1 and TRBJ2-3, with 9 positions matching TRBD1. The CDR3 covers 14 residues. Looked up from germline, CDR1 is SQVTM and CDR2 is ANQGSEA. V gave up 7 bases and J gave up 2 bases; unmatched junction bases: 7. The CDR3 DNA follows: TGCAGCGCCTCTACAGGGGGCTACACAGATACGCAGTATTTT. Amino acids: CSASTGGYTDTQYF.

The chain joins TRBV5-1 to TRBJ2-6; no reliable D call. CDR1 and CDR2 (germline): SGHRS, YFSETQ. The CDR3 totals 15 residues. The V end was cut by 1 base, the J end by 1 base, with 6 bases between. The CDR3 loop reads CASSLIRSGANVLTF. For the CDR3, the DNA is TGCGCCAGCAGCTTGATACGGTCTGGGGCCAACGTCCTGACTTTC.

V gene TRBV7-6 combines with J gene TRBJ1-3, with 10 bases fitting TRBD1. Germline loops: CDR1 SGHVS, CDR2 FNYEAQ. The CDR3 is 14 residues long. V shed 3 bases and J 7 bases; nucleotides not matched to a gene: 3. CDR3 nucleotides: TGTGCCAGCAGCTTGGGACAGGGGTGGAACACCATATATTTT. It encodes CASSLGQGWNTIYF.

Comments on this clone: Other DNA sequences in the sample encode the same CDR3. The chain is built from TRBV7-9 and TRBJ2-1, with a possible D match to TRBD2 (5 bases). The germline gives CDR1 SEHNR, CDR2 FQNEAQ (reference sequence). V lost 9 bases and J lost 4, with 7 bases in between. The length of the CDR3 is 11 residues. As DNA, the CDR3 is TGTGCCAGTAGAGGGTACAATGAGCAGTTCTTC. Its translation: CASRGYNEQFF. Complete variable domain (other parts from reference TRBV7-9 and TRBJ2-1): DTGVSQNPRHKITKRGQNVTFRCDPISEHNRLYWYRQTLGQGPEFLTYFQNEAQLEKSRLLSDRFSAERPKGSFSTLEIQRTEQGDSAMYLCASRGYNEQFFGPGTRLTVL.

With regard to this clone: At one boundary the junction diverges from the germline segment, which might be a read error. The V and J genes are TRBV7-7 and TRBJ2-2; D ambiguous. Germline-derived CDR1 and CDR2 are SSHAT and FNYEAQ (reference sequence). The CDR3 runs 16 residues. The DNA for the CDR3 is TGTGCTAGCAGCCCCTCTCTGGGGTTAAACACCGGGGAGCTGTTTTTT. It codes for CASSPSLGLNTGELFF.

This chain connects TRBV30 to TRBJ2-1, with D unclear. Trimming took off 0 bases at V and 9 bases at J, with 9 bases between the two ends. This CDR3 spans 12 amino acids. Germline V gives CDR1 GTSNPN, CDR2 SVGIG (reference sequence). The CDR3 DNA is TGTGCCTGGAGTGTAGGAATACCTGAGCAGTTCTTC. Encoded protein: CAWSVGIPEQFF.

This CDR3 reads CASSQERRMNTEAFF. Written as DNA, the CDR3 is TGCGCCAGCAGCCAAGAGAGACGAATGAACACTGAAGCTTTCTTT. V is TRBV4-1 and J is TRBJ1-1; D unclear. V was cut by 0 bases and J by 0 bases, with 8 bases left in between. The length of the CDR3 is 15 residues. CDR1 MGHRA and CDR2 YSYEKL come from the germline V gene.

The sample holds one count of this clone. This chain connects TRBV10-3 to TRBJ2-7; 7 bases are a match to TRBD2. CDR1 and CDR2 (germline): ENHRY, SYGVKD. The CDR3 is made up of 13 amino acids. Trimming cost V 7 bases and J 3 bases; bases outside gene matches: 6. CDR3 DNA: TGTGCCATCATGGGGGGGACCTACTACGAGCAGTACTTC. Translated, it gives CAIMGGTYYEQYF.

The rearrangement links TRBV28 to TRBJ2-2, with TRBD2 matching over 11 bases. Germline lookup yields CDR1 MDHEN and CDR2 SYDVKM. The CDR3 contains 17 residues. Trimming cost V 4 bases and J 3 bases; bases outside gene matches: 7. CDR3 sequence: CASSYLAGGPDTGELFF. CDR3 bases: TGTGCCAGCAGTTACTTAGCGGGAGGGCCCGACACCGGGGAGCTGTTTTTT.

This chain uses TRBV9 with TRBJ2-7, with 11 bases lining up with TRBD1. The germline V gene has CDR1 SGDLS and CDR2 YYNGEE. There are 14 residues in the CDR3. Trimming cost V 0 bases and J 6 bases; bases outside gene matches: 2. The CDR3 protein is CASSVAGQGGEQYF. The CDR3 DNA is TGTGCCAGCAGCGTAGCGGGACAGGGGGGCGAGCAGTACTTC.

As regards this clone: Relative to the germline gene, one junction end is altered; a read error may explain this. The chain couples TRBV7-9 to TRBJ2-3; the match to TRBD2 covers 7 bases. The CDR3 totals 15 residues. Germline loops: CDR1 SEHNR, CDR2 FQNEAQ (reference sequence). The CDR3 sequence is CASTLGGGSSDTQYF. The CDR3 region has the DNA TGTGCCAGCACCTTAGGAGGCGGGAGTTCAGATACGCAGTATTTT.